What follows is one TCR beta chain and its context. This table comes from immunoSEQ multiplex PCR, and its TCRdb copy is limited to in-frame clones, with some not included. The table has roughly 2 million clones, approximately 95% seen once. V shed 5 bases and J 2 bases; nucleotides not matched to a gene: 10. Germline V gene data show CDR1 as MNHEY and CDR2 as SMNVEV (reference sequence). This CDR3 comprises 16 residues. The data stem from a study of shared clonotypes between healthy human individuals. The chain combines TRBV27 with TRBJ1-2; 8 positions match TRBD1. This TCR derives from a young man in good health. The specimen was naive CD4+ T cells sorted from blood. The sample's subset: CD45RA+ positively selected. In DNA, the CDR3 is TGTGCCAGCAGTCCTACGTTACAGGGGGGGAACTATGGCTACACCTTC. Amino acids: CASSPTLQGGNYGYTF.